Detailed here is one TCR beta chain. This sample was taken from a study of graft-versus-host responses after intestinal transplantation. The protocol was immunoSEQ multiplex PCR, while the TCRdb copy is restricted to in-frame clones and leaves out a portion. The sample yields about 77,000 clones, around 92% seen once. Germline CDR1 and CDR2: MDHEN and SYDVKM. The J segment lost 4 bases and the V segment lost 5 bases, leaving 2 bases of the junction unmatched. The CDR3 consists of 12 residues. The starting material was PBMCs, obtained 98 days after intestinal transplantation. V usage is TRBV28 and J usage is TRBJ2-7; TRBD2 matches 7 bases. The clonotype was recovered from a human patient who received an intestinal transplant, so some T cells may come from the graft donor. CDR3 coding DNA: TGTGCCAGCAGTACGGGGGGTTACGAGCAGTACTTC. Its translation is CASSTGGYEQYF.